One T cell receptor beta chain is described in this entry. These data are taken from a study of T-cell memory formation after mild COVID-19. Germline values: CDR1 MNHEY, CDR2 SVGAGI. The V gene lost 4 bases and the J gene lost 7 bases, with 25 bases spanning the gap. This CDR3 is built from 17 residues. Each CDR3 protein gets one entry after TCRdb re-called the 5' RACE reads with MiXCR. This table has 250,000 to 350,000 distinct CDR3 sequences, roughly 15% appearing once. The chain couples TRBV6-5 to TRBJ1-1; D perhaps matches TRBD1 (5 bases). The sample was PBMCs or a T cell subset sorted from them (not recorded which). This sequence originates from a man between 18 and 29 years old who had mild COVID-19 (a few samples of this study predate the infection). Cell type and time point are not known. CDR3 region: CASSSRADIIREGEAFF. CDR3 DNA sequence: TGTGCCAGCAGTTCCCGGGCGGACATAATCCGAGAAGGTGAAGCTTTCTTT.